The 17 T cell receptor beta chains below all came from one sample that was sequenced in a study of CD8 T cells in cerebrospinal fluid in Alzheimer's disease. TCRdb reprocessed the 10x single-cell sequencing reads, with one entry per CDR3 protein and no DNA. This table holds more than 1,000 distinct CDR3 sequences. The source material was cerebrospinal fluid. The receptor set was obtained from a human donor in good health.

Considering frequency, this clonotype is medium-sized (0.01 to 0.1%). The V gene is TRBV15, the J gene TRBJ1-1; the D gene TCRdb calls, TRBD1, cannot be checked with no DNA. The CDR3 runs to 16 residues. The germline CDR1 and CDR2 sequences are LNHNV and YYDKDF (reference sequence). The CDR3: CATSRDLYRANTEAFF.

Frequency places this clonotype as medium-sized. This rearrangement joins TRBV6-2 or TRBV6-3 to TRBJ2-7; TCRdb lists TRBD2, though no DNA is available to test this call. Germline loops: CDR1 MNHEY, CDR2 SVGEGT. This CDR3 is built from 12 residues. The CDR3 reads CASSPGLYEQYF.

This clonotype ranks as medium-sized in terms of frequency. The CDR3 protein is CAWSGDRGDYEQYF. The V and J genes are TRBV30 and TRBJ2-7; with no DNA, the TCRdb D assignment of TRBD1 cannot be verified. The germline gives CDR1 GTSNPN, CDR2 SVGIG (reference sequence). The CDR3 is 14 residues long.

This clonotype is classed as medium-sized by frequency. The chain recombines TRBV5-1 with TRBJ2-1; the D call of TRBD1 rests on TCRdb alone, since no DNA is present to check it. Germline V gene lookup returns CDR1 SGHRS and CDR2 YFSETQ. This CDR3 has 15 residues. CDR3 in amino acids: CASSLVPFAGNEQFF. Complete variable domain (other parts from reference TRBV5-1 and TRBJ2-1): KAGVTQTPRYLIKTRGQQVTLSCSPISGHRSVSWYQQTPGQGLQFLFEYFSETQRNKGNFPGRFSGRQFSNSRSEMNVSTLELGDSALYLCASSLVPFAGNEQFFGPGTRLTVL.

By frequency, this clonotype is medium-sized (0.01 to 0.1%). This rearrangement joins TRBV2 to TRBJ2-7. Germline assignment: CDR1 SNHLY and CDR2 FYNNEI. The CDR3 spans 11 residues. CDR3 region: CASSQNYEQYF.

This clonotype is labeled medium-sized (0.01 to 0.1%) based on frequency. The chain links TRBV2 to TRBJ1-1. The CDR3 contains 13 residues. Germline V CDR1 and CDR2: SNHLY, FYNNEI. Here the CDR3 reads CASSVRVNTEAFF. Based on the CDR3 plus reference TRBV2 and TRBJ1-1, the full variable domain is EPEVTQTPSHQVTQMGQEVILRCVPISNHLYFYWYRQILGQKVEFLVSFYNNEISEKSEIFDDQFSVERPDGSNFTLKIRSTKLEDSAMYFCASSVRVNTEAFFGQGTRLTVV.

This clonotype counts as medium-sized (0.01 to 0.1%) by frequency. This chain links TRBV30 with TRBJ1-3. This CDR3 spans 16 amino acids. Germline CDR1 reads GTSNPN; CDR2 reads SVGIG (reference sequence). This CDR3 reads CAWRGQGFPSGNTIYF.

In terms of frequency, this clonotype is large. The V and J genes are TRBV5-8 and TRBJ2-1; TCRdb indicates TRBD1, and absent DNA this call remains unverified. The CDR3 totals 14 residues. Germline lookup yields CDR1 SGHTS and CDR2 YDEGEE. The CDR3 loop is CASSFGQPPNEQFF.

By frequency, this clonotype registers medium-sized. The J gene is TRBJ1-4, the V gene TRBV7-6; TCRdb returns TRBD1, unconfirmable since there is no DNA. Germline V lookup: CDR1 SGHVS, CDR2 FNYEAQ. The CDR3 covers 12 residues. CDR3 loop: CASSQGGEKLFF. The complete variable domain, with remaining parts taken from reference TRBV7-6 and TRBJ1-4, reads GAGVSQSPRYKVTKRGQDVALRCDPISGHVSLYWYRQALGQGPEFLTYFNYEAQQDKSGLPNDRFSAERPEGSISTLTIQRTEQRDSAMYRCASSQGGEKLFFGSGTQLSVL.

Considering frequency, this clonotype is medium-sized. CDR3 in amino acids: CAWTPIGPGTQYF. The V and J genes are TRBV30 and TRBJ2-5; without DNA, the TCRdb call of TRBD1 cannot be checked. Looked up from germline, CDR1 is GTSNPN and CDR2 is SVGIG (reference sequence). The CDR3 is 13 amino acids. Based on the CDR3 plus reference TRBV30 and TRBJ2-5, the full variable domain is SQTIHQWPATLVQPVGSPLSLECTVEGTSNPNLYWYRQAAGRGLQLLFYSVGIGQISSEVPQNLSASRPQDRQFILSSKKLLLSDSGFYLCAWTPIGPGTQYFGPGTRLLVL.

This clonotype is identified as large from frequency. The chain employs TRBV25-1 and TRBJ2-1; TCRdb picks TRBD1, but there is no DNA to check that call. The CDR3 is 12 residues long. Germline V gives CDR1 MGHDK, CDR2 SYGVNS. The CDR3: CASSEGRQEQFF.

This clonotype is classed as medium-sized by frequency. V gene TRBV6-2 or TRBV6-3 combines with J gene TRBJ2-7; lacking DNA, the TRBD1 call made by TCRdb goes unchecked. The germline V gene has CDR1 MNHEY and CDR2 SVGEGT. This CDR3 has 14 amino acids. CDR3 sequence reads: CASRTGGNAYEQYF.

This chain links TRBV7-8 with TRBJ1-4; the TRBD1 assignment by TCRdb is unverifiable without DNA. The CDR3 sequence is 18 residues long. Germline CDR1 is SGHVS and CDR2 is FQNEAQ. Here the CDR3 reads CASSSTPGTVATNEKLFF.

This clonotype shows up as large by frequency. The chain recombines TRBV28 with TRBJ2-7; TCRdb reports TRBD1, a call that lacks DNA to check it against. Germline CDR1 is MDHEN and CDR2 is SYDVKM. CDR3 length: 14 amino acids. The CDR3 reads CASSLRGDSREQYF. The full variable domain, completed using reference TRBV28 and TRBJ2-7, is DVKVTQSSRYLVKRTGEKVFLECVQDMDHENMFWYRQDPGLGLRLIYFSYDVKMKEKGDIPEGYSVSREKKERFSLILESASTNQTSMYLCASSLRGDSREQYFGPGTRLTVT.

Frequency places this clonotype as medium-sized (0.01 to 0.1%). The chain couples TRBV5-1 to TRBJ2-1; as DNA is missing, the TRBD1 call by TCRdb cannot be tested. Per germline, CDR1 SGHRS and CDR2 YFSETQ. This CDR3 is 16 amino acids long. The CDR3 loop is CASSLAGRGLDNEQFF.

In terms of frequency, this clonotype is medium-sized. V is TRBV3-1 and J is TRBJ1-2; the TCRdb D gene call, TRBD1, has no DNA to confirm it. Germline loops: CDR1 LGHDT, CDR2 YNNKEL (reference sequence). This CDR3 comprises 14 residues. CDR3 sequence: CASSQDAGVNGYTF.

Considering frequency, this clonotype is large. This chain joins TRBV7-9 and TRBJ2-1; TCRdb outputs TRBD2, but without DNA this stays unchecked. Germline values: CDR1 SEHNR, CDR2 FQNEAQ (reference sequence). The CDR3 has 16 residues. CDR3: CASSSGTSGIYNEQFF.